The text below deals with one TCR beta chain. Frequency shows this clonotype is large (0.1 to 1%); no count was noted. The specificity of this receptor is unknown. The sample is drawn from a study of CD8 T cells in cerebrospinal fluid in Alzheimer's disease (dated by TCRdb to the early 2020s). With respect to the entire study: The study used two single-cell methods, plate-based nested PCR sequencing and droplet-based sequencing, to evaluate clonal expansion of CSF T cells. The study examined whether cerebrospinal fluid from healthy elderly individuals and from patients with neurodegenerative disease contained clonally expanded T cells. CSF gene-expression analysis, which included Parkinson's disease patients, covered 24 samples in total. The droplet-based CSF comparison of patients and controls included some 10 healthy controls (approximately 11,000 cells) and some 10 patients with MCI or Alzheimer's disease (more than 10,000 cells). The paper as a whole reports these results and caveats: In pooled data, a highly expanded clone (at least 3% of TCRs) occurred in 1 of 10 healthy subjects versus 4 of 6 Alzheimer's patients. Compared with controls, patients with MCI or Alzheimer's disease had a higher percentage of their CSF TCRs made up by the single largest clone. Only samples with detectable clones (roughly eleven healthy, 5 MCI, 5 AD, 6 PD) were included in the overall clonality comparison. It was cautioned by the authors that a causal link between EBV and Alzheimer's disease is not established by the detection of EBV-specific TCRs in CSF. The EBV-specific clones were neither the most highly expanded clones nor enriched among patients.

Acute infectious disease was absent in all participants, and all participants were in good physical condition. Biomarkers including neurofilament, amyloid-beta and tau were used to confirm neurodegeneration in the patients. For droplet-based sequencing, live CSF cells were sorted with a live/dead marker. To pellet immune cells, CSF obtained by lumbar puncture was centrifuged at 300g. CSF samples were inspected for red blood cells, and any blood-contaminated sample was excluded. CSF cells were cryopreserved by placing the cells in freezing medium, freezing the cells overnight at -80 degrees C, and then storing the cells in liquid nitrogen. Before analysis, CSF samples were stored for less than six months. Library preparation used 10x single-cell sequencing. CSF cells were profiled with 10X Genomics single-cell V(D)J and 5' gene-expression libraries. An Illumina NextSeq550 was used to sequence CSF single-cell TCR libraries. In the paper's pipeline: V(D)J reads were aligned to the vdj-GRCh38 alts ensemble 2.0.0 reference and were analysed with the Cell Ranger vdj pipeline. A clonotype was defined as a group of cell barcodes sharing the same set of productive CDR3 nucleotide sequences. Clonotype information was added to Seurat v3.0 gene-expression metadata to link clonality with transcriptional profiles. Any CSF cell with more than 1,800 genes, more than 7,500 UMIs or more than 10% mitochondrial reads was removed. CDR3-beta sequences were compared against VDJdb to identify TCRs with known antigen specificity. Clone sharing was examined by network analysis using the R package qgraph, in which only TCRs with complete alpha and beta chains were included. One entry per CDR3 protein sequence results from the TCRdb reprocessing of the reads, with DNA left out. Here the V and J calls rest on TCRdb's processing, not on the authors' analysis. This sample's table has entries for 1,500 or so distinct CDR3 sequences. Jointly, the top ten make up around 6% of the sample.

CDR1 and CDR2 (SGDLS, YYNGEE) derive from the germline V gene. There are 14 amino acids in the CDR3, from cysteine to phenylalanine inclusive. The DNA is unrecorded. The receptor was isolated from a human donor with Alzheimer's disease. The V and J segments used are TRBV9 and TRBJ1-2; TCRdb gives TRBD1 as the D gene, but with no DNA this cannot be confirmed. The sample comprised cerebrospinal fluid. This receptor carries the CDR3 CASSPGYRDYGYTF.